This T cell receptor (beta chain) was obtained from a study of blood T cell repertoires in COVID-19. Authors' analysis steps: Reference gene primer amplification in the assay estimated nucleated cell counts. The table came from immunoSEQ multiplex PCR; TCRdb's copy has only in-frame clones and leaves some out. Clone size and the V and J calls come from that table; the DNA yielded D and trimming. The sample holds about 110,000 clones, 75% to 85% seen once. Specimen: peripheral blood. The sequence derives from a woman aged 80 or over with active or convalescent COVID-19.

This CDR3 reads CASSPVEEGREQYF. The CDR3 nucleotides read TGTGCCAGCTCACCGGTAGAGGAGGGAAGAGAGCAGTATTTT. V gene TRBV18 combines with J gene TRBJ2-3; possible D gene TRBD2, 6 bases. This CDR3 has 14 amino acids. The V gene lost 3 bases and the J gene lost 11 bases, with 18 bases spanning the gap. Per the germline V gene, CDR1 is KGHSH and CDR2 is LQKENI.